The T cell receptor (beta chain) described here comes from a study of T cells in Graves' hyperthyroidism and ophthalmopathy. This clonotype has just one count. What it binds is unknown. RNA transcripts yielded amplified TCR beta CDR3 regions. The study used the HTBI primer set for a first-round RT-PCR of the TCR CDR3. TCRdb re-analysed the multiplex PCR reads in MiXCR, keeping a single row per CDR3 protein. The sample records a few hundred thousand distinct CDR3 sequences, 11% to 15% being singletons. Findings of the study overall: Blood also carried most thyroid clonotypes expanded above 0.001.

The germline V gene has CDR1 MNHGY and CDR2 SVAAGI. V was shortened by 3 bases and J by 10 bases, with 13 bases between the two germline ends. The CDR3 runs to 13 residues. Those with hyperthyroidism were 18 to 65 years old, newly diagnosed, and ill for under 2 months. Input material: blood. This chain connects TRBV6-9 to TRBJ2-1; no clear D. The receptor was derived from a woman in her thirties with Graves' hyperthyroidism that later progressed to Graves' ophthalmopathy. CDR3 sequence: CASSYPATREQFF. The CDR3, as DNA: TGTGCCAGCAGTTACCCGGCGACCCGGGAGCAGTTCTTC.